The 19 T cell receptor beta chains given below trace back to one sample, sequenced in a study of blood T cells in healthy people across ages. Through a sample-barcoded 5' primer and a J-beta primer mix, a second PCR was run for about 6 to 12 cycles. One entry per CDR3 protein results from TCRdb running MiXCR on the 5' RACE reads. The table shows 1.5 million to 2 million distinct CDR3 sequences, with roughly 27% occurring only once. Sequencing was carried out using blood. These receptors all stem from a woman under 40 in good health.

The CDR3 DNA reads as TGCGCCAGCAGCTTGGGGGGAAATACTGGGGCCAACGTCCTGACTTTC. This encodes CASSLGGNTGANVLTF. V gene TRBV5-1 combines with J gene TRBJ2-6; no reliable D call. Germline CDR1 SGHRS, CDR2 YFSETQ. The CDR3 has 16 amino acids. Deletions cut 0 bases from V and 2 bases from J, with 9 bases between.

This clonotype appeared many times. This chain joins TRBV6-5 and TRBJ2-6; no firm D call. This CDR3 contains 14 residues. Between the trimmed V and J ends, which lost 8 bases and 2 bases, there was a span of 10 bases. In germline, CDR1 is MNHEY, CDR2 SVGAGI. In nucleotides, the CDR3 is TGTGCCAGCCGCCGTGGGACTGGGGCCAACGTCCTGACTTTC. This encodes CASRRGTGANVLTF.

In its sample, this clonotype was seen many times. This chain links TRBV12-3 or TRBV12-4 with TRBJ1-2, with D perhaps matching TRBD1 (6 bases). Trimming removed 6 bases from V and 6 bases from J, with 17 bases in between. This CDR3 has 14 amino acids. The CDR3 nucleotides read TGTGCCAGCAGGGACCGGGACACCATCCATGGCTACACCTTC. This gives the protein CASRDRDTIHGYTF.

Remarks on this clonotype: A much bigger clone sits one base away, suggesting this may be a read error. V is TRBV19 and J is TRBJ2-1, with a weak D call TRBD2 (6 bases). The CDR3 runs to 15 residues. The V and J ends lost 3 bases and 5 bases respectively, with 14 bases between them. CDR1 LNHDA and CDR2 SQIVND come from the germline V gene (reference sequence). DNA for the CDR3: TGTGCCAGTAGTATTAGGAGGGCCAGTCACAATGAGCAGTTCTTC. Its protein is CASSIRRASHNEQFF.

This clonotype came up a few times. A read error may explain this, as a much larger clone is one base away. The chain uses TRBV27 and TRBJ2-4; 10 nucleotides line up with TRBD1. The V and J ends lost 6 bases and 13 bases, in that order; junction bases with no gene match: 12. CDR1 is MNHEY and CDR2 is SMNVEV in the germline V gene (reference sequence). The CDR3 runs 14 residues. CDR3 sequence reads: CASRFSTGGDEQYF. CDR3 nucleotides: TGTGCCAGCAGGTTCTCGACAGGGGGCGATGAGCAGTACTTC.

The chain recombines TRBV6-6 with TRBJ2-7; 10 positions match TRBD1. This CDR3 has 16 amino acids. CDR1 is MNHNY, CDR2 SVGAGI, per germline (reference sequence). V lost 5 bases to trimming and J lost 2 bases; unmatched junction nucleotides: 9. The CDR3, as DNA: TGTGCCAGCAGTCCTCCGGGACAGGGGAATACCTACGAGCAGTACTTC. Translating it yields CASSPPGQGNTYEQYF.

The genes are TRBV6-1 and TRBJ1-2; a possible D gene is TRBD1 (6 bases). Germline CDR1 reads MNHNS; CDR2 reads SASEGT. Trimming took 1 base from V and 8 from J, leaving 17 bases between them. The CDR3 runs to 15 residues. The CDR3 bases are TGTGCCAGCAGTGAAGTACAGGGTGGCGAGGGGGGCTACACCTTC. The encoded protein is CASSEVQGGEGGYTF.

This chain joins TRBV20-1 and TRBJ1-2; D possibly corresponds to TRBD1 (5 bases). CDR3 length: 14 amino acids. The germline V gene has CDR1 DFQATT and CDR2 SNEGSKA (reference sequence). V lost 1 base and J 5 bases, leaving 14 bases between the germline ends. CDR3 coding DNA: TGCAGTGCTAGAGTCCCTGGGGGGGATTATGGCTACACCTTC. The encoded protein is CSARVPGGDYGYTF.

This clonotype was seen more than once but under ten times. This chain uses TRBV20-1 with TRBJ1-1; the D is unclear. The germline gives CDR1 DFQATT, CDR2 SNEGSKA (reference sequence). Trimming cost V 0 bases and J 0 bases, with 2 bases left between them. CDR3 length: 12 amino acids. The CDR3 spells CSAREMNTEAFF. The CDR3 DNA reads as TGCAGTGCTAGAGAAATGAACACTGAAGCTTTCTTT.

The chain links TRBV6-1 to TRBJ1-6, with no clear D. Germline loops: CDR1 MNHNS, CDR2 SASEGT. V gave up 4 bases and J gave up 11 bases, with 15 bases separating them. The CDR3 extends over 14 amino acids. The CDR3: CASSVDGDWAPLHF. The CDR3 region has the DNA TGTGCCAGCAGTGTGGACGGTGACTGGGCACCCCTCCACTTT.

This chain joins TRBV27 and TRBJ2-2, with 7 positions matching TRBD1. This CDR3 spans 14 amino acids. Trimming cost V 5 bases and J 9 bases; bases outside gene matches: 9. Germline loops: CDR1 MNHEY, CDR2 SMNVEV (reference sequence). The CDR3 bases are TGTGCCAGCAGTCCTCGGGACAGTTTTAGGGAGCTGTTTTTT. Its translation: CASSPRDSFRELFF.

The gene calls are TRBV9 and TRBJ2-1; a weak D match, TRBD2 (5 bases). V lost 3 bases and J lost 9, with 13 bases in between. CDR1 is SGDLS and CDR2 is YYNGEE in the germline V gene. This CDR3 is 13 amino acids long. CDR3 sequence: CASSATSIGEQFF. CDR3 coding DNA: TGTGCCAGCAGCGCCACTAGTATCGGTGAGCAGTTCTTC.

Ten or more counts support this clonotype. The gene calls are TRBV6-5 and TRBJ2-7, with TRBD2 identical over 9 bases. Germline CDR1 reads MNHEY; CDR2 reads SVGAGI. The CDR3 is 16 amino acids. V trimming: 6 bases; J trimming: 8 bases; junction bases outside the gene matches: 17. The CDR3 loop reads CASSPTGAREGFKQYF. CDR3 nucleotide sequence: TGTGCCAGCAGCCCCACAGGAGCGCGGGAGGGGTTCAAGCAGTACTTC.

This clonotype occurred many times. The chain is built from TRBV7-2 and TRBJ2-6; D not resolved. The CDR3 runs to 13 residues. V was trimmed by 2 bases and J by 3 bases, leaving 2 bases between them. CDR1 is SGHTA, CDR2 FQGNSA, per germline. The CDR3 DNA follows: TGTGCCAGCAGCTTATTTGGGGCCAACGTCCTGACTTTC. This sequence encodes CASSLFGANVLTF.

The chain uses TRBV20-1 and TRBJ2-1; 12 bases align to TRBD2. V was pared by 1 base and J by 8 bases, with 6 bases of the junction left unmatched. This CDR3 has 15 amino acids. The germline V gene encodes CDR1 DFQATT and CDR2 SNEGSKA (reference sequence). The CDR3 region is CSARGLAGGPHEQFF. In DNA form, the CDR3 reads TGCAGTGCTAGAGGTCTAGCGGGAGGGCCTCATGAGCAGTTCTTC.

This clonotype was observed a few times. This chain uses TRBV4-2 with TRBJ1-4; tentative D call: TRBD1 (5 bases). V was trimmed by 0 bases and J by 10 bases, leaving 18 bases between them. Germline V gene lookup returns CDR1 LGHNA and CDR2 YNFKEQ. The CDR3 runs 16 residues. The CDR3 reads CASSQDTGQMSGKLFF. Written as DNA, the CDR3 is TGTGCCAGCAGCCAAGATACCGGACAAATGAGTGGAAAACTGTTTTTT.

This clonotype appeared a few times. This sequence joins TRBV11-2 and TRBJ2-5, with D perhaps assigned TRBD1 or TRBD2 (5 bases each). CDR3 size: 16 residues. Trimming shortened V by 5 bases and J by 1 base, and 17 bases separated the two germline ends. The germline V gene has CDR1 SGHAT and CDR2 FQNNGV. CDR3 protein: CASSLSGVRGQETQYF. The CDR3 DNA reads as TGTGCCAGCAGCCTATCCGGAGTGAGGGGCCAAGAGACCCAGTACTTC. The full variable domain, rest sourced from reference TRBV11-2 and TRBJ2-5, is EAGVAQSPRYKIIEKRQSVAFWCNPISGHATLYWYQQILGQGPKLLIQFQNNGVVDDSQLPKDRFSAERLKGVDSTLKIQPAKLEDSAVYLCASSLSGVRGQETQYFGPGTRLLVL.

In this sample, this clonotype turned up many times. The J gene is TRBJ2-7, the V gene TRBV20-1, with 9 positions matching TRBD2. There are 14 residues in the CDR3. J gave up 4 bases and V 5 bases, and 9 bases lay outside the gene matches. Germline loops: CDR1 DFQATT, CDR2 SNEGSKA (reference sequence). CDR3: CSAQTSGERYEQYF. The DNA for the CDR3 is TGCAGTGCTCAGACTAGCGGAGAACGTTACGAGCAGTACTTC.

This clonotype was seen more than once but under ten times. The rearrangement uses TRBV14 and TRBJ2-1; perhaps TRBD2 as D (7 bases). Trimming left V 2 bases short and J 0 bases short, with 14 bases between. The CDR3 extends over 17 amino acids. Per the germline V gene, CDR1 is SGHDN and CDR2 is FVKESK. This chain's CDR3 is CASSQREAGASYNEQFF. CDR3 sequence (DNA): TGTGCCAGCAGCCAAAGGGAGGCGGGGGCCTCCTACAATGAGCAGTTCTTC.